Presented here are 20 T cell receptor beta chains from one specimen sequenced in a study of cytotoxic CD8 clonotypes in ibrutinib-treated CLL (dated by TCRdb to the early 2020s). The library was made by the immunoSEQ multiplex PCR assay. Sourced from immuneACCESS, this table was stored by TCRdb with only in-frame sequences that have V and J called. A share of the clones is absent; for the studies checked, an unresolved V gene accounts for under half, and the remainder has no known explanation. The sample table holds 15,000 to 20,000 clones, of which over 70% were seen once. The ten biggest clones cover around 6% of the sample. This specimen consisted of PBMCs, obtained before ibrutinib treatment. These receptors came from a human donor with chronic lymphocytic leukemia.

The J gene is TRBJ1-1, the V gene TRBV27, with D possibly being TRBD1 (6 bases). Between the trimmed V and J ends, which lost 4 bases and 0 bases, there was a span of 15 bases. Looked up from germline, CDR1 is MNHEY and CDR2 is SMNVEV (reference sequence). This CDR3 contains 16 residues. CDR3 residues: CASSSGEAGLNTEAFF. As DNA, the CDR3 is TGTGCCAGCAGTTCAGGGGAGGCGGGTTTGAACACTGAAGCTTTCTTT.

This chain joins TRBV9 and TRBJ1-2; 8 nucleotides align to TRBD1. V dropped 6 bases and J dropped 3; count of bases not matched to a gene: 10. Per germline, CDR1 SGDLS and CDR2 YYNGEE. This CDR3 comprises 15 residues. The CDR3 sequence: CASNPGGPLHYGYTF. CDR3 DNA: TGTGCCAGCAACCCAGGGGGCCCTTTGCACTATGGCTACACCTTC.

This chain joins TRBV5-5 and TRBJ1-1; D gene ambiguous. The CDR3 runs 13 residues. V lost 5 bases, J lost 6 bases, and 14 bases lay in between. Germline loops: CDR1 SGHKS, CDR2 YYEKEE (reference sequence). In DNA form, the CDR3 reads TGTGCCAGCAGACTATGGGGTATGGCTGAAGCTTTCTTT. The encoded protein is CASRLWGMAEAFF.

The DNA for the CDR3 is TGTGCCAGCAGCTCGGGACTAGCGGGGGATAGGTCCTACAATGAGCAGTTCTTC. This sequence encodes CASSSGLAGDRSYNEQFF. The genes are TRBV7-3 and TRBJ2-1; 14 bases are a match to TRBD2. V lost 4 bases to trimming and J lost 1 base; unmatched junction nucleotides: 6. The CDR3 sequence is 18 residues long. The germline gives CDR1 SGHTA, CDR2 FQGTGA.

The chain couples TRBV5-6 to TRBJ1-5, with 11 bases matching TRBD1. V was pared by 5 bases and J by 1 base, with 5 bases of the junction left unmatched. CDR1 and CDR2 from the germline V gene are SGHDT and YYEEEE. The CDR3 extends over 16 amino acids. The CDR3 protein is CASRPRDRGSNQPQHF. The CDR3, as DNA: TGTGCCAGCAGACCCCGGGACAGGGGGAGCAATCAGCCCCAGCATTTT. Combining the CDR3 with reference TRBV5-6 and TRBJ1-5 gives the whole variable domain DAGVTQSPTHLIKTRGQQVTLRCSPKSGHDTVSWYQQALGQGPQFIFQYYEEEERQRGNFPDRFSGHQFPNYSSELNVNALLLGDSALYLCASRPRDRGSNQPQHFGDGTRLSIL.

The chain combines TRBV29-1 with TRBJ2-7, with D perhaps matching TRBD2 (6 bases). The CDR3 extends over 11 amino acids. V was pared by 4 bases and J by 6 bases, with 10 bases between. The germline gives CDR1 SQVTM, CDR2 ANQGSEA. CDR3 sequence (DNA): TGCAGCGTTGTCGGGCGGGGCGAGCAGTACTTC. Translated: CSVVGRGEQYF.

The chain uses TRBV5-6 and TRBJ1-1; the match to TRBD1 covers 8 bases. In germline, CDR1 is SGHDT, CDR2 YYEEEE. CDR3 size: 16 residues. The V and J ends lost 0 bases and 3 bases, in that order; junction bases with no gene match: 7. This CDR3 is CASSLGRGQGYTEAFF. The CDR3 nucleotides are TGTGCCAGCAGCTTGGGCAGGGGGCAGGGGTACACTGAAGCTTTCTTT.

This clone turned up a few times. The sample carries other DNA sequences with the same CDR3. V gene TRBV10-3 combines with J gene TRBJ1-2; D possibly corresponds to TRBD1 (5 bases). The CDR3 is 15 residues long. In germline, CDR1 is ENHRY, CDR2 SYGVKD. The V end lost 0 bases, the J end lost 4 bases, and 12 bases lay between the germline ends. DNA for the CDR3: TGTGCCATCAGTGAGTCGGGGCAGCACGGCTATGGCTACACCTTC. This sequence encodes CAISESGQHGYGYTF.

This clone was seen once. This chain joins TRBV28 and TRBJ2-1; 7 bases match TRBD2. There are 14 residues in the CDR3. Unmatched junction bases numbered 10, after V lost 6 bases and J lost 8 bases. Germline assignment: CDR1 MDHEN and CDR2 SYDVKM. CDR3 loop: CASRPAGEGDEQFF. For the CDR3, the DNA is TGTGCCAGCAGGCCGGCGGGGGAGGGAGATGAGCAGTTCTTC.

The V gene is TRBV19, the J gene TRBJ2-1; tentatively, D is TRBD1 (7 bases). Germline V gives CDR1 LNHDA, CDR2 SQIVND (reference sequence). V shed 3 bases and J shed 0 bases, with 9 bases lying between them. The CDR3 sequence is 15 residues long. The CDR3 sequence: CASSMQGGSYNEQFF. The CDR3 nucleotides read TGTGCCAGTAGTATGCAGGGGGGCTCCTACAATGAGCAGTTCTTC.

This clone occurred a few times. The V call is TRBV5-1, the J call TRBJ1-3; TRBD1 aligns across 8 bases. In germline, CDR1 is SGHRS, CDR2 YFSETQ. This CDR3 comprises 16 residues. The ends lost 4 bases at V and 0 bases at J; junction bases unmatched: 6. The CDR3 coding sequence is TGCGCCAGCAGCCGTGGACAGGGCGGCTCTGGAAACACCATATATTTT. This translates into CASSRGQGGSGNTIYF.

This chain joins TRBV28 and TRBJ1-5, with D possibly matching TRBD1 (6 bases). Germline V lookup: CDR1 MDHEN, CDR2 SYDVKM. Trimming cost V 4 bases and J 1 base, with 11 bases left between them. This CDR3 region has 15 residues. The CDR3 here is CASSSSGTSNQPQHF. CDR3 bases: TGTGCCAGCAGTTCTTCCGGGACAAGCAATCAGCCCCAGCATTTT. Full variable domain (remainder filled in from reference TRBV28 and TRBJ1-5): DVKVTQSSRYLVKRTGEKVFLECVQDMDHENMFWYRQDPGLGLRLIYFSYDVKMKEKGDIPEGYSVSREKKERFSLILESASTNQTSMYLCASSSSGTSNQPQHFGDGTRLSIL.

The CDR3 spells CASSPGTELNTEAFF. In DNA, the CDR3 is TGTGCCAGCTCACCCGGGACAGAACTGAACACTGAAGCTTTCTTT. This chain joins TRBV18 and TRBJ1-1, with TRBD1 identical over 7 bases. This CDR3 comprises 15 residues. Germline lookup yields CDR1 KGHSH and CDR2 LQKENI. J gave up 0 bases and V 3 bases, and 4 bases lay outside the gene matches.

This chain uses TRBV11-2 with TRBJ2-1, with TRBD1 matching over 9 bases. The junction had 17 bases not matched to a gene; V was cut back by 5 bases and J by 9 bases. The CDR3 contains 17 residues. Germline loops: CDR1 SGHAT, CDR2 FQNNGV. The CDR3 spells CASSLNPPGQGSFEQFF. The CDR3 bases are TGTGCCAGCAGCCTCAACCCTCCGGGACAGGGTTCTTTTGAGCAGTTCTTC.

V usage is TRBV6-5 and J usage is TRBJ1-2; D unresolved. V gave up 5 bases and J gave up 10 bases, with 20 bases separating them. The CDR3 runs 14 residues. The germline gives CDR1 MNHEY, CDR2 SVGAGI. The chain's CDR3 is CASSPAGRALDYTF. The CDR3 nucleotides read TGTGCCAGCAGTCCAGCCGGGAGGGCCCTCGACTACACCTTC.

CDR3 DNA: TGTGCCAGCAGTTTCCGGACCCCCTACGAGCAGTACTTC. Its translation is CASSFRTPYEQYF. The genes are TRBV27 and TRBJ2-7, with D unresolved. The CDR3 runs 13 residues. CDR1 is MNHEY, CDR2 SMNVEV, per germline (reference sequence). V dropped 3 bases and J dropped 2 bases, with 8 bases sitting between them.

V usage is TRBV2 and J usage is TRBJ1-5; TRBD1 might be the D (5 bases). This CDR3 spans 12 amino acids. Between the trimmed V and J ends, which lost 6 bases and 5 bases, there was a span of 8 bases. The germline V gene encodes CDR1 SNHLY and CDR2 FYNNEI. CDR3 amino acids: CASRGTDQPQHF. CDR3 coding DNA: TGTGCCAGCAGAGGGACGGATCAGCCCCAGCATTTT. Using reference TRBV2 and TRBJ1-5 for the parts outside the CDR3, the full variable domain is EPEVTQTPSHQVTQMGQEVILRCVPISNHLYFYWYRQILGQKVEFLVSFYNNEISEKSEIFDDQFSVERPDGSNFTLKIRSTKLEDSAMYFCASRGTDQPQHFGDGTRLSIL.

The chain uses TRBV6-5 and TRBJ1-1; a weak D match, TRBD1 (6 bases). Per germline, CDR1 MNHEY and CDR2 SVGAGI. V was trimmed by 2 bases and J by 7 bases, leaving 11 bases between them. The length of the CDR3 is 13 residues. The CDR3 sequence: CASSYPGTYEAFF. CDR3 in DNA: TGTGCCAGCAGTTACCCTGGGACATATGAAGCTTTCTTT.

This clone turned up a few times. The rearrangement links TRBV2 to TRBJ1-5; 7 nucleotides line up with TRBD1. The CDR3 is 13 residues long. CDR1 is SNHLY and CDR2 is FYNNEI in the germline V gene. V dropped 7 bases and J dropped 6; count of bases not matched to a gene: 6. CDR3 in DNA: TGTGCCAGCAATAGACAGGGCGGTCAGCCCCAGCATTTT. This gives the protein CASNRQGGQPQHF.

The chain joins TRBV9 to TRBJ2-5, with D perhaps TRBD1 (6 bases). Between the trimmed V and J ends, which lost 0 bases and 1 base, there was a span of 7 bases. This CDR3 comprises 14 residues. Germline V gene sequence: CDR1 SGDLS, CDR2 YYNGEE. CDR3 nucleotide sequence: TGTGCCAGCAGCGTAGGGGGGCCCCAAGAGACCCAGTACTTC. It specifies CASSVGGPQETQYF.